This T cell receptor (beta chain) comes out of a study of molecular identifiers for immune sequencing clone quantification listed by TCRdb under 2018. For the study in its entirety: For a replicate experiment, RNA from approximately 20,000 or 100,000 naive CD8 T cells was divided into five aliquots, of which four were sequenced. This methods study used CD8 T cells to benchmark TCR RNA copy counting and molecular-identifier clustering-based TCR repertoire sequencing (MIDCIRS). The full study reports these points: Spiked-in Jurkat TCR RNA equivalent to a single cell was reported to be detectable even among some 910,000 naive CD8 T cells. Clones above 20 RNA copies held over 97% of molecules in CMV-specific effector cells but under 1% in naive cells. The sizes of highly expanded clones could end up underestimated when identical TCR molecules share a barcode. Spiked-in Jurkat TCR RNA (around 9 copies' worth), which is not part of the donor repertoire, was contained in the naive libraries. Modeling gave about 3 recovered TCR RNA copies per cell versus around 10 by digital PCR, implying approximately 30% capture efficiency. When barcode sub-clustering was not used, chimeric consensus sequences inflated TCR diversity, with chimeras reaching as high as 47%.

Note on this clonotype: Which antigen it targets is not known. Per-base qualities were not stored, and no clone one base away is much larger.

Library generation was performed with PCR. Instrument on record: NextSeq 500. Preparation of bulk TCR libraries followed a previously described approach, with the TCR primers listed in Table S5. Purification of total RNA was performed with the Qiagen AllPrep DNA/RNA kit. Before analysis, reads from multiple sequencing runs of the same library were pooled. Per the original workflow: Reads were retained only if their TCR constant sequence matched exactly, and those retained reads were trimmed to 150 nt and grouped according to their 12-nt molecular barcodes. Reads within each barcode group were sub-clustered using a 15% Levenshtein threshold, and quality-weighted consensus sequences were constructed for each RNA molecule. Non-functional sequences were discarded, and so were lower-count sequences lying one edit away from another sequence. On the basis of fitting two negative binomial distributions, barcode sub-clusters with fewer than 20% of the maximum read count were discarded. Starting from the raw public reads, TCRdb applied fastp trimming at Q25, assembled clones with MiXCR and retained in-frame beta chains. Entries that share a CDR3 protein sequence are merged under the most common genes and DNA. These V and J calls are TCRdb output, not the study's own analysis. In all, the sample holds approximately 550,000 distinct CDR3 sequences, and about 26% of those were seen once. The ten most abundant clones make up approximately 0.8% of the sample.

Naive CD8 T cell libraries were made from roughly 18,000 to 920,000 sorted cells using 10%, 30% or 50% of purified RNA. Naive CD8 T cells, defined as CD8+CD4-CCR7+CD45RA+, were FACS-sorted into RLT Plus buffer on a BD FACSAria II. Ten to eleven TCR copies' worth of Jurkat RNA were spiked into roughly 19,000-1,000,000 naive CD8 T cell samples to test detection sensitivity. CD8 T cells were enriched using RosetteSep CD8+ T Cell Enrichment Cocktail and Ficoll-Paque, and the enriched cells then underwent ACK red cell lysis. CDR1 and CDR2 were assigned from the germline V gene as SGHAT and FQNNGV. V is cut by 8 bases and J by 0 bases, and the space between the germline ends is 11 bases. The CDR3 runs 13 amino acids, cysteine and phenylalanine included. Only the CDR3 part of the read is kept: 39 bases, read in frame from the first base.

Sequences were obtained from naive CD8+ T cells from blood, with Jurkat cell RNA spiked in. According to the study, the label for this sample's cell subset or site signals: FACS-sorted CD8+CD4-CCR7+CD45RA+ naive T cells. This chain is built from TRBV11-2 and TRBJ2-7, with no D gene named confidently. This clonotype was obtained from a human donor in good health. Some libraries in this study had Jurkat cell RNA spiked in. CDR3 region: CASRPSASYEQYF. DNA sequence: TGTGCCAGCCGCCCATCTGCCTCCTACGAGCAGTACTTC.